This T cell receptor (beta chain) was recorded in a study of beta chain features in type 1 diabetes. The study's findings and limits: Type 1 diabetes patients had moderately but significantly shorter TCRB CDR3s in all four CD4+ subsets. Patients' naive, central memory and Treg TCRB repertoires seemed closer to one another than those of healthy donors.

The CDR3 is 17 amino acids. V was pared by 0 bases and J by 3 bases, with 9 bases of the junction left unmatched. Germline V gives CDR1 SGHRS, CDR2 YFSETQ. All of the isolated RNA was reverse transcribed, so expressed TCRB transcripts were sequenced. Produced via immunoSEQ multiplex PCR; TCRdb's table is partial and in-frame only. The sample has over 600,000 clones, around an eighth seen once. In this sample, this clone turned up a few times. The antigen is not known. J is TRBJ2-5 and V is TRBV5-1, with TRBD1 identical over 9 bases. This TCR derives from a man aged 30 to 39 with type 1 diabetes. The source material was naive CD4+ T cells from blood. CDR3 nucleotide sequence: TGCGCCAGCAGCTTGGCCGGTACAGGGGGCCTAGAAGAGACCCAGTACTTC. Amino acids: CASSLAGTGGLEETQYF.